Presented here are 6 T cell receptor beta chains from one specimen sequenced in a study of shared clonotypes between healthy human individuals. Sequenced by immunoSEQ multiplex PCR; TCRdb stores in-frame clones only, minus some. The data show about 680,000 clones, roughly 94% seen once. Naive CD8 cells lacked CD45RO and underwent positive selection for CCR7, leaving out terminally differentiated effector memory CD45RA+ cells. Sequenced sample: naive CD8+ T cells sorted from blood. The receptors stem from a man aged 25 to 45 in good health.

This clone was picked up one time. The junction differs from germline at one of its ends, possibly a read error. The chain joins TRBV27 to TRBJ2-1; 13 bases are shared with TRBD2. Germline V gene lookup returns CDR1 MNHEY and CDR2 SMNVEV (reference sequence). The length of the CDR3 is 16 residues. For the CDR3, the DNA is TGTGCCAGCGGTTTCCCACTAGCGGGAGGGGTAAATGAGCAGTTCTTC. This gives the protein CASGFPLAGGVNEQFF.

The CDR3 loop is CAPGQLRLDTEAFF. CDR3 coding DNA: TGTGCCCCGGGACAACTCCGTCTGGACACTGAAGCTTTCTTT. This chain links TRBV7-9 with TRBJ1-1; tentative D call: TRBD1 (6 bases). This CDR3 is built from 14 residues. Germline CDR1 and CDR2: SEHNR and FQNEAQ (reference sequence). The V gene lost 11 bases and the J gene lost 3 bases, with 19 bases spanning the gap.

The sample holds one count of this clone. The chain joins TRBV21-1 to TRBJ2-3; TRBD2 reflects the table's D call only, with no check against the DNA. TRBV21-1 is termed a pseudogene. CDR3 length equals 13 residues. This CDR3 reads CASSRGGPDTQYF. CDR3 bases: TGTGCCAGCAGCAGGGGAGGGCCAGATACGCAGTATTTT.

CDR3 coding DNA: TGTGCCAGCAGTAAGAAGCGGGAGGAAGATATGCATGAGCAGTTCTTC. Translated: CASSKKREEDMHEQFF. The V call is TRBV27, the J call TRBJ2-1; 9 positions agree with TRBD2. CDR3 length equals 16 residues. J gave up 8 bases and V 5 bases, and 13 bases lay outside the gene matches. Germline-derived CDR1 and CDR2 are MNHEY and SMNVEV (reference sequence).

This chain uses TRBV27 with TRBJ2-3; 10 nucleotides align to TRBD2. The length of the CDR3 is 16 residues. The germline V gene encodes CDR1 MNHEY and CDR2 SMNVEV (reference sequence). With V trimmed by 3 bases and J by 4 bases, 7 bases remained unmatched. The CDR3, as DNA: TGTGCCAGCAGTTTTTTAGCAGCGGGAGGGCCAGATACGCAGTATTTT. Amino acids: CASSFLAAGGPDTQYF.

The chain has TRBV29-1 and TRBJ2-2; D not certain. Germline loops: CDR1 SQVTM, CDR2 ANQGSEA. The CDR3 runs 13 residues. The CDR3 region has the DNA TGCGGTGTTGATATTCCGAACACCGGGGAGCTGTTTTTT. This translates into CGVDIPNTGELFF.